The rows below give T cell receptor beta chains drawn from one sample of a study of technical replicates of blood from a few donors. TCRdb keeps only in-frame clones here, not all; method: immunoSEQ multiplex PCR. The sample yields 85,000 to 100,000 clones, roughly 96% seen once. Sequenced input: T cells isolated from PBMCs. Every receptor here comes from a human donor in good health. The CDR3 runs from the conserved cysteine through the conserved F or W. A D gene is named only where the DNA matches it firmly. Expanded clones get a size class; other rows say once, few or many, or leave the size out.

d_gene: TRBD1
j_gene: TRBJ2-1
v_gene: TRBV11-2
abundance: .
len: 15
CDR3nt: TGTGCCAGCAGCTCGAGGACAGGGCCCCACAATGAGCAGTTCTTC
CDR3aa: CASSSRTGPHNEQFF

d_gene: TRBD2
j_gene: TRBJ2-3
v_gene: TRBV4-2
abundance: once
len: 17
CDR3nt: TGTGCCAGCAGCCCCTCACTAGCGGGGGACCGCACAGATACGCAGTATTTT
CDR3aa: CASSPSLAGDRTDTQYF

d_gene: .
j_gene: TRBJ2-1
v_gene: TRBV27
abundance: .
len: 11
CDR3nt: TGTGCCAGCCTGGAGATGGGTGAGCAGTTCTTC
CDR3aa: CASLEMGEQFF

d_gene: .
j_gene: TRBJ1-1
v_gene: TRBV6-1
abundance: .
len: 12
CDR3nt: TGTGCCAGCAGCACACGAGAGGGTGAAGCTTTCTTT
CDR3aa: CASSTREGEAFF

d_gene: TRBD2
j_gene: TRBJ2-5
v_gene: TRBV7-8
abundance: .
len: 17
CDR3nt: TGTGCCAGCAGCTTAATAAGCGGGGGTTCTCTGGGGGAGACCCAGTACTTC
CDR3aa: CASSLISGGSLGETQYF

d_gene: .
j_gene: TRBJ1-3
v_gene: TRBV28
abundance: .
len: 16
CDR3nt: TGTGCCAGCAAGTTGTCGGGGGATAGCTTTTGGAGGACCATATATTTT
CDR3aa: CASKLSGDSFWRTIYF

d_gene: TRBD1
j_gene: TRBJ1-2
v_gene: TRBV28
abundance: .
len: 14
CDR3nt: TGTGCCAGCAGTCCCATGGGGACAGGGACGGGGGGCACCTTC
CDR3aa: CASSPMGTGTGGTF

d_gene: .
j_gene: TRBJ1-1
v_gene: TRBV5-5
abundance: .
len: 15
CDR3nt: TGTGCCAGCAGCTTGTCAGCAGGGGATGACACTGAAGCTTTCTTT
CDR3aa: CASSLSAGDDTEAFF

d_gene: TRBD1
j_gene: TRBJ1-3
v_gene: TRBV7-2
abundance: .
len: 16
CDR3nt: TGTGCCAGCAGCTTAAAACCGGGACAGGGTGGAAACACCATATATTTT
CDR3aa: CASSLKPGQGGNTIYF

d_gene: TRBD1
j_gene: TRBJ2-7
v_gene: TRBV19
abundance: .
len: 14
CDR3nt: TGTGCCAGTAGCGTGGGACAGGGGCCCTACGAGCAGTACTTC
CDR3aa: CASSVGQGPYEQYF

d_gene: .
j_gene: TRBJ1-5
v_gene: TRBV21-1
abundance: .
len: 15
CDR3nt: TGTGCCAGCATCAGGGAGGGACAGGCCGATCAGCCCCAGCATTTT
CDR3aa: CASIREGQADQPQHF

d_gene: TRBD1
j_gene: TRBJ1-1
v_gene: TRBV30
abundance: .
len: 10
CDR3nt: TGTGCCGGGGGACAGAATGAAGCTTTCTTT
CDR3aa: CAGGQNEAFF

d_gene: .
j_gene: TRBJ2-3
v_gene: TRBV11-2
abundance: once
len: 13
CDR3nt: TGTGCCAGCAGCCCGTGGGCAGGAGATACGCAGTATTTT
CDR3aa: CASSPWAGDTQYF

d_gene: TRBD2
j_gene: TRBJ2-1
v_gene: TRBV15
abundance: .
len: 15
CDR3nt: TGTGCCACCAGCAGAGGCGGGGGGCGCGTGAATGAGCAGTTCTTC
CDR3aa: CATSRGGGRVNEQFF

d_gene: .
j_gene: TRBJ1-2
v_gene: TRBV30
abundance: .
len: 14
CDR3nt: TGTGCCTGGACCTCGATTGCGGTGAGGCGTGGCTACACCTTC
CDR3aa: CAWTSIAVRRGYTF

d_gene: .
j_gene: TRBJ1-2
v_gene: TRBV27
abundance: .
len: 12
CDR3nt: TGTGCCAGCAGTGTTGCGGGGAACGGCTACACCTTC
CDR3aa: CASSVAGNGYTF

d_gene: .
j_gene: TRBJ1-5
v_gene: TRBV10-3
abundance: .
len: 16
CDR3nt: TGTGCCATCAGTGATACCCAGGGGCGCTCCGCGGGCCTCCAGCATTTT
CDR3aa: CAISDTQGRSAGLQHF

d_gene: TRBD2
j_gene: TRBJ2-7
v_gene: TRBV11-2
abundance: .
len: 13
CDR3nt: TGTGCCAGCAGCCCAGACAGCGGGGACGAGCAGTACTTC
CDR3aa: CASSPDSGDEQYF

d_gene: .
j_gene: TRBJ2-1
v_gene: TRBV4-1
abundance: .
len: 13
CDR3nt: TGCGCCAGCAGCCAAGATCTGTCTAGCATTGGGTTCTTC
CDR3aa: CASSQDLSSIGFF

d_gene: .
j_gene: TRBJ2-7
v_gene: TRBV5-4
abundance: .
len: 14
CDR3nt: TGTGCCAGCAGGCGCAAGGGGACTTACCACGAGCAGTACTTC
CDR3aa: CASRRKGTYHEQYF

d_gene: TRBD1
j_gene: TRBJ1-4
v_gene: TRBV4-1
abundance: .
len: 16
CDR3nt: TGCGCCAGCAGCCAAGATTACGGATACAGGGGTGAAAAACTGTTTTTT
CDR3aa: CASSQDYGYRGEKLFF

d_gene: TRBD1
j_gene: TRBJ2-2
v_gene: TRBV10-2
abundance: .
len: 13
CDR3nt: TGCGCCAGCAGAGACAGGGTTGGGGGGGAGCTGTTTTTT
CDR3aa: CASRDRVGGELFF

d_gene: .
j_gene: TRBJ2-5
v_gene: TRBV27
abundance: .
len: 17
CDR3nt: TGTGCCAGCAGTCGGGGGGCGAGCGGGACGTACCAAGAGACCCAGTACTTC
CDR3aa: CASSRGASGTYQETQYF

d_gene: TRBD1
j_gene: TRBJ2-1
v_gene: TRBV19
abundance: .
len: 13
CDR3nt: TGTGCCAGTAAAGGGACAGGGACACATGAGCAGTTCTTC
CDR3aa: CASKGTGTHEQFF

d_gene: TRBD1
j_gene: TRBJ1-1
v_gene: TRBV28
abundance: .
len: 13
CDR3nt: TGTGCCAGCAGTTCTTCAGGGGGCGTCCACGCTTTCTTT
CDR3aa: CASSSSGGVHAFF

d_gene: .
j_gene: TRBJ1-5
v_gene: TRBV28
abundance: once
len: 18
CDR3nt: TGTGCCAGCAGTTTGACAGGAGTTGAACAGAGTCGCAATCAGCCCCAGCATTTT
CDR3aa: CASSLTGVEQSRNQPQHF

d_gene: .
j_gene: TRBJ1-5
v_gene: TRBV19
abundance: once
len: 15
CDR3nt: TGTGCCAGTAGTCCACGGACAGATAGCAATCAGCCCCAGCATTTT
CDR3aa: CASSPRTDSNQPQHF

d_gene: .
j_gene: TRBJ1-1
v_gene: TRBV6-5
abundance: .
len: 12
CDR3nt: TGTGCCAGCAGTGCCTGGGGGGACCAGGCTTTCTTT
CDR3aa: CASSAWGDQAFF

d_gene: .
j_gene: TRBJ2-4
v_gene: TRBV2
abundance: .
len: 13
CDR3nt: TGTGCCAGCAGTATAGATAGCGGAAACATTCAGTACTTC
CDR3aa: CASSIDSGNIQYF

d_gene: .
j_gene: TRBJ2-5
v_gene: TRBV4-1
abundance: .
len: 17
CDR3nt: TGCGCCAGCAGCCAAGGTTCGTGGCTACCGACACAAGAGACCCAGTACTTC
CDR3aa: CASSQGSWLPTQETQYF

d_gene: TRBD2
j_gene: TRBJ2-2
v_gene: TRBV5-4
abundance: .
len: 16
CDR3nt: TGTGCCAGCAGCTTGGCAGCGGGGGGGGGCACCGGGGAGCTGTTTTTT
CDR3aa: CASSLAAGGGTGELFF

d_gene: TRBD1
j_gene: TRBJ2-1
v_gene: TRBV27
abundance: .
len: 14
CDR3nt: TGTGCCAGCAGTCCCCGGACAGGGGGCAATGAGCAGTTCTTC
CDR3aa: CASSPRTGGNEQFF

d_gene: TRBD2
j_gene: TRBJ2-1
v_gene: TRBV6-5
abundance: .
len: 16
CDR3nt: TGTGCCAGCAGTTACTCGGCGGGAGGGCCTGGTAATGAGCAGTTCTTC
CDR3aa: CASSYSAGGPGNEQFF